A single sample gave rise to the 20 T cell receptor beta chains below, sequenced in a study of T cells after posttransplantation cyclophosphamide. Controls had myeloablative marrow grafts with methotrexate and calcineurin inhibitor, sampled at 1 year. The table came from immunoSEQ multiplex PCR; TCRdb's copy has only in-frame clones and leaves some out. Of approximately 10,000 clones in the sample, 81% were seen once. The source was PBMCs, collected 350 to 400 days after allogeneic stem cell transplant with calcineurin inhibitor and methotrexate. The source of these receptors is a male patient in his thirties who received an allogeneic stem cell transplant from an unrelated donor, was CMV-positive, and had acute GVHD only. A subset of T cells may come from the graft donor.

This rearrangement joins TRBV6-5 to TRBJ2-5; D is uncertain. The V and J ends lost 0 bases and 1 base respectively, with 6 bases between them. Germline CDR1 MNHEY, CDR2 SVGAGI. The CDR3 sequence is 14 residues long. Written as DNA, the CDR3 is TGTGCCAGCAGTTACTCCGGGTTCCAAGAGACCCAGTACTTC. Residues: CASSYSGFQETQYF.

The V and J genes are TRBV9 and TRBJ1-1; a possible D gene is TRBD1 (5 bases). V lost 0 bases, J lost 4 bases, and 13 bases lay in between. The CDR3 is 15 residues long. Germline lookup yields CDR1 SGDLS and CDR2 YYNGEE. Here the CDR3 reads CASSVAGWGLTEAFF. CDR3 in DNA: TGTGCCAGCAGCGTAGCCGGGTGGGGACTCACTGAAGCTTTCTTT. Full variable domain (remainder filled in from reference TRBV9 and TRBJ1-1): DSGVTQTPKHLITATGQRVTLRCSPRSGDLSVYWYQQSLDQGLQFLIQYYNGEERAKGNILERFSAQQFPDLHSELNLSSLELGDSALYFCASSVAGWGLTEAFFGQGTRLTVV.

The rearrangement uses TRBV7-9 and TRBJ1-2, with D tentatively TRBD1 (6 bases). CDR1 is SEHNR and CDR2 is FQNEAQ in the germline V gene (reference sequence). V lost 3 bases to trimming and J lost 8 bases, with 16 bases between them. The CDR3 consists of 14 residues. Here the CDR3 reads CASSFTSDGGGYTF. The DNA of the CDR3 is TGTGCCAGCAGCTTCACTTCTGATGGGGGCGGCTACACCTTC.

The gene calls are TRBV5-4 and TRBJ1-1; no firm D call. CDR1 and CDR2 (germline): SGHNT, YYREEE (reference sequence). The CDR3 extends over 14 amino acids. The V end lost 4 bases, the J end lost 3 bases, and 13 bases lay between the germline ends. DNA for the CDR3: TGTGCCAGCAGCCCGAGGAGGGAAGACACTGAAGCTTTCTTT. This gives the protein CASSPRREDTEAFF.

This chain uses TRBV5-6 with TRBJ2-2; the match to TRBD1 covers 7 bases. The germline CDR1 and CDR2 sequences are SGHDT and YYEEEE. This CDR3 region has 13 residues. V shed 2 bases and J 6 bases; nucleotides not matched to a gene: 1. CDR3 sequence reads: CASSLGGPGELFF. In DNA, the CDR3 is TGTGCCAGCAGCTTAGGGGGCCCCGGGGAGCTGTTTTTT.

The CDR3 loop is CASSLNRDGSSYNEQFF. The CDR3 coding sequence is TGTGCCAGCAGCCTAAACCGGGACGGGAGCTCCTACAATGAGCAGTTCTTC. The V call is TRBV11-3, the J call TRBJ2-1, with a tentative D call TRBD2 (6 bases). V lost 5 bases and J lost 0, with 17 bases in between. Germline assignment: CDR1 SGHNT and CDR2 YENEEA. This CDR3 is built from 17 residues.

With respect to this clone: An end of the junction differs from the germline gene, which may be a read error. The rearrangement uses TRBV11-3 and TRBJ2-7, with 9 bases that match TRBD1. CDR3 length equals 14 residues. CDR1 and CDR2 from the germline V gene are SGHNT and YENEEA. The CDR3 loop is CVSSLDGTGTEQYF. The CDR3 coding sequence is TGTGTCAGCAGCTTAGACGGGACAGGGACCGAGCAGTACTTC.

As concerns this clone: Since no conserved phenylalanine or tryptophan closes the CDR3, a read error is the likely cause. V gene TRBV5-5 combines with J gene TRBJ1-1; the D gene is possibly TRBD1 (5 bases). From germline, CDR1 is SGHKS and CDR2 YYEKEE (reference sequence). V was cut by 6 bases and J by 4 bases, with 19 bases left in between. There are 15 residues in the CDR3. CDR3 nucleotide sequence: TGTGCCAGCAACCTATTCGGGGGAGAATCCACTGAAGCTTTCCTT. This gives the protein CASNLFGGESTEAFL.

The genes are TRBV6-5 and TRBJ1-1; weak D call: TRBD1 (6 bases). The CDR3 extends over 12 amino acids. In germline, CDR1 is MNHEY, CDR2 SVGAGI. Trimming pared 6 bases from V and 7 bases from J, leaving 12 bases between. The CDR3 loop is CASSRDTGEAFF. In DNA form, the CDR3 reads TGTGCCAGCAGCCGGGACACGGGTGAAGCTTTCTTT.

V is TRBV2 and J is TRBJ1-4, with 8 bases lining up with TRBD1. Per the germline V gene, CDR1 is SNHLY and CDR2 is FYNNEI. V lost 6 bases and J lost 8; bases outside the gene matches: 8. The CDR3 is 14 amino acids. CDR3 sequence reads: CASRETGVGEKLFF. The CDR3 nucleotides are TGTGCCAGCAGAGAGACAGGGGTGGGAGAAAAACTGTTTTTT.

A few counts support this clone. This chain links TRBV19 with TRBJ1-2; TRBD1 agrees at 7 bases. The CDR3 extends over 15 amino acids. Germline V gene lookup returns CDR1 LNHDA and CDR2 SQIVND (reference sequence). With V trimmed by 1 base and J by 5 bases, 7 bases remained unmatched. CDR3 nucleotide sequence: TGTGCCAGTAGTATAGGCCCAGGGGGAGCGTATGGCTACACCTTC. It codes for CASSIGPGGAYGYTF.

The chain carries TRBV2 and TRBJ1-1, with TRBD1 matching over 9 bases. Per germline, CDR1 SNHLY and CDR2 FYNNEI. V was pared by 0 bases and J by 2 bases, with 7 bases of the junction left unmatched. The CDR3 loop spans 17 amino acids. CDR3 in DNA: TGTGCCAGCAGTGAAGCCGGGACAGGGTGGTTTAACACTGAAGCTTTCTTT. It encodes CASSEAGTGWFNTEAFF.

The V call is TRBV30, the J call TRBJ1-5; 9 positions match TRBD1. V shed 2 bases, J shed 6 bases, and the junction held 5 bases outside the gene matches. The CDR3 runs 14 residues. Looked up from germline, CDR1 is GTSNPN and CDR2 is SVGIG (reference sequence). The CDR3 here is CAWSMGTGFQPQHF. DNA of the CDR3: TGTGCCTGGAGTATGGGGACAGGGTTTCAGCCCCAGCATTTT. Based on the CDR3 plus reference TRBV30 and TRBJ1-5, the full variable domain is SQTIHQWPATLVQPVGSPLSLECTVEGTSNPNLYWYRQAAGRGLQLLFYSVGIGQISSEVPQNLSASRPQDRQFILSSKKLLLSDSGFYLCAWSMGTGFQPQHFGDGTRLSIL.

The CDR3 spells CASSLFSMRNQPQHF. The CDR3 DNA sequence: TGTGCCAGCAGCTTGTTTAGCATGCGCAATCAGCCCCAGCATTTT. The chain links TRBV5-6 to TRBJ1-5; no reliable D call. CDR1 is SGHDT and CDR2 is YYEEEE in the germline V gene. The V end was cut by 1 base, the J end by 2 bases, with 10 bases between. This CDR3 is 15 amino acids long.

About this clone itself: Different DNA sequences within this sample yield the same CDR3. The rearrangement links TRBV5-1 to TRBJ2-2, with TRBD1 matching 7 bases. This CDR3 region has 15 residues. V lost 4 bases to trimming and J lost 0 bases; unmatched junction nucleotides: 3. Per the germline V gene, CDR1 is SGHRS and CDR2 is YFSETQ. For the CDR3, the DNA is TGCGCCAGCAGCATTGGGACAGCGAACACCGGGGAGCTGTTTTTT. Translating gives CASSIGTANTGELFF.

The count of this clone is one. The genes are TRBV5-1 and TRBJ2-7, with TRBD1 matching over 11 bases. The junction had 5 bases not matched to a gene; V was cut back by 0 bases and J by 3 bases. Per the germline V gene, CDR1 is SGHRS and CDR2 is YFSETQ. CDR3 size: 16 residues. CDR3 sequence: CASSLEWTGGNYEQYF. CDR3 bases: TGCGCCAGCAGCTTGGAGTGGACAGGGGGCAACTACGAGCAGTACTTC.

The chain is built from TRBV7-2 and TRBJ1-2; D gene uncertain. The length of the CDR3 is 14 residues. V shed 2 bases and J shed 7 bases, with 14 bases lying between them. Per the germline V gene, CDR1 is SGHTA and CDR2 is FQGNSA. CDR3 region: CASSLRVLVSGYTF. CDR3 sequence (DNA): TGTGCCAGCAGCTTACGGGTCCTAGTGTCTGGCTACACCTTC.

This clone occurred a few times. CDR3 in DNA: TGTGCCAGCAGCCTAGGCAGGGGTAAAGGACCCTCTGGGGCCAACGTCCTGACTTTC. This gives the protein CASSLGRGKGPSGANVLTF. V and J are TRBV14 and TRBJ2-6, with a tentative D call TRBD1 (6 bases). The CDR3 sequence is 19 residues long. V lost 4 bases and J lost 0, with 19 bases in between. Germline CDR1 and CDR2: SGHDN and FVKESK.

J is TRBJ2-5 and V is TRBV6-6; 9 bases line up with TRBD2. The junction had 8 bases not matched to a gene; V was cut back by 5 bases and J by 4 bases. The CDR3 is 15 amino acids. Germline values: CDR1 MNHNY, CDR2 SVGAGI (reference sequence). CDR3 DNA sequence: TGTGCCAGCAGTCCGGGACTAGCCGAAACAGAGACCCAGTACTTC. Its translation is CASSPGLAETETQYF.

As DNA, the CDR3 is TGTGCCAGCAGCTTTACTAGCGGAGAGACCCAGTACTTC. Its translation: CASSFTSGETQYF. V usage is TRBV5-4 and J usage is TRBJ2-5; 8 bases map to TRBD2. In germline, CDR1 is SGHNT, CDR2 YYREEE (reference sequence). The CDR3 length is 13 residues. The J segment lost 4 bases and the V segment lost 2 bases, leaving 1 base of the junction unmatched.